This T cell receptor (beta chain) was retrieved from a study of blood T cell repertoires in COVID-19. The wider study: Researchers got acute and convalescent COVID-19 samples from the United States, Italy and Spain.

V lost 3 bases and J 3 bases, leaving 3 bases between the germline ends. Germline assignment: CDR1 LGHDT and CDR2 YNNKEL (reference sequence). The CDR3 runs 11 residues. Sequencing used immunoSEQ multiplex PCR; TCRdb keeps in-frame clones, though not all of them. This table has about 59,000 clones, about 90% appearing once. The receptor was derived from a man older than 75 in a cohort sampled during active COVID-19. The chain has TRBV3-1 (or the pseudogene TRBV3-2) and TRBJ2-7; no clear D. Sequenced material: peripheral blood. CDR3 sequence: CASSQSYEQYF. In nucleotides, the CDR3 is TGTGCCAGCAGCCAGAGCTACGAGCAGTACTTC.